The 14 T cell receptor beta chains below come from one sample, sequenced in a study of blood T cell repertoires in COVID-19. Sequencing was performed with immunoSEQ multiplex PCR; in TCRdb, only in-frame clones are kept and a portion is missing. Among 110,000 to 150,000 clones listed, around 80% were seen once. The specimen sequenced was PBMCs or T cells enriched from blood (not recorded which). The source is a woman aged 50 to 60 who had recovered from COVID-19.

This chain connects TRBV10-3 to TRBJ2-5, with a weak D call TRBD2 (6 bases). Germline CDR1 is ENHRY and CDR2 is SYGVKD. This CDR3 spans 16 amino acids. V was trimmed by 5 bases and J by 3 bases, leaving 19 bases between them. The CDR3 DNA sequence: TGTGCCATCAGTTACGAGTTGGGAGGTGTAAAAGAGACCCAGTACTTC. Translated: CAISYELGGVKETQYF.

The chain employs TRBV27 and TRBJ2-2; weak D call: TRBD2 (6 bases). Germline V lookup: CDR1 MNHEY, CDR2 SMNVEV (reference sequence). The CDR3 is 14 residues long. With 3 bases removed from V and 4 bases from J, the gap between germline ends came to 9 bases. The chain's CDR3 is CASSFVGGTGELFF. CDR3 coding DNA: TGTGCCAGCAGTTTTGTCGGGGGCACCGGGGAGCTGTTTTTT.

The DNA for the CDR3 is TGCGCCAGCAGCTTGGCAACCGTACCACAGGGGTACACAGATACGCAGTATTTT. It codes for CASSLATVPQGYTDTQYF. This chain links TRBV5-1 with TRBJ2-3, with TRBD1 identical over 7 bases. With 0 bases clipped from V and 2 bases from J, the junction kept 12 bases outside the gene matches. Germline CDR1 is SGHRS and CDR2 is YFSETQ. CDR3 length: 18 residues.

The chain has TRBV15 and TRBJ1-3; unclear D gene. The V end lost 2 bases, the J end lost 8 bases, and 10 bases lay between the germline ends. This CDR3 contains 13 residues. In germline, CDR1 is LNHNV, CDR2 YYDKDF (reference sequence). CDR3: CATSRIPPDTIYF. CDR3 nucleotide sequence: TGTGCCACCAGCAGAATACCCCCAGACACCATATATTTT.

V usage is TRBV5-1 and J usage is TRBJ1-5; TRBD1 matches 7 bases. CDR1 is SGHRS and CDR2 is YFSETQ in the germline V gene. CDR3 length: 15 residues. J gave up 0 bases and V 1 base, and 1 base lay outside the gene matches. The CDR3 protein is CASSLTGDSNQPQHF. CDR3 in DNA: TGCGCCAGCAGCTTGACAGGGGATAGCAATCAGCCCCAGCATTTT. The variable domain in full, completed from reference TRBV5-1 and TRBJ1-5, reads KAGVTQTPRYLIKTRGQQVTLSCSPISGHRSVSWYQQTPGQGLQFLFEYFSETQRNKGNFPGRFSGRQFSNSRSEMNVSTLELGDSALYLCASSLTGDSNQPQHFGDGTRLSIL.

This sequence joins TRBV3-1 (or the pseudogene TRBV3-2) and TRBJ1-6; 7 bases fit TRBD1. The germline V gene has CDR1 LGHDT and CDR2 YNNKEL (reference sequence). The length of the CDR3 is 16 residues. V lost 1 base, J lost 6 bases, and 6 bases stayed unmatched. The DNA for the CDR3 is TGTGCCAGCAGCCAAGTCAGGGGGAATAGTAATTCACCCCTCCACTTT. Encoded protein: CASSQVRGNSNSPLHF.

The genes are TRBV20-1 and TRBJ1-1; D possibly corresponds to TRBD1 (5 bases). Germline V gene lookup returns CDR1 DFQATT and CDR2 SNEGSKA (reference sequence). The CDR3 loop spans 11 amino acids. CDR3 DNA sequence: TGCAGGATCAGGGAAGACACTGAAGCTTTCTTT. Translated: CRIREDTEAFF.

V and J are TRBV28 and TRBJ1-1; no clear D gene. Between the trimmed V and J ends, which lost 6 bases and 1 base, there was a span of 9 bases. The V gene's germline CDR1 is MDHEN and CDR2 SYDVKM. The CDR3 runs 13 residues. The CDR3 bases are TGTGCCAGCAGCGCCCCAGAGAACACTGAAGCTTTCTTT. It is translated as CASSAPENTEAFF.

The chain recombines TRBV9 with TRBJ1-3; D is unresolved. The germline V gene encodes CDR1 SGDLS and CDR2 YYNGEE. V was clipped by 4 bases and J by 2 bases, with 13 bases between them. This CDR3 spans 15 amino acids. The CDR3 protein is CASSPSTSPGNTIYF. As DNA, the CDR3 is TGTGCCAGCAGCCCCTCCACGAGTCCTGGAAACACCATATATTTT.

This chain links TRBV7-2 with TRBJ2-7, with 12 positions matching TRBD1. V was clipped by 5 bases and J by 6 bases; unmatched bases: 5. The CDR3 runs to 14 residues. Germline assignment: CDR1 SGHTA and CDR2 FQGNSA. The CDR3 DNA follows: TGTGCCAGCAGCGGCGGGACAGGGGGCCGCGAGCAGTACTTC. It specifies CASSGGTGGREQYF. Filled out from reference TRBV7-2 and TRBJ2-7, the complete variable domain reads GAGVSQSPSNKVTEKGKDVELRCDPISGHTALYWYRQSLGQGLEFLIYFQGNSAPDKSGLPSDRFSAERTGGSVSTLTIQRTQQEDSAVYLCASSGGTGGREQYFGPGTRLTVT.

This rearrangement joins TRBV28 to TRBJ2-2, with TRBD1 matching over 7 bases. Germline CDR1 reads MDHEN; CDR2 reads SYDVKM. V dropped 8 bases and J dropped 7; count of bases not matched to a gene: 10. The CDR3 has 14 amino acids. CDR3 loop: CASWTPGTVGELFF. The CDR3 coding sequence is TGTGCCAGCTGGACCCCAGGGACAGTCGGGGAGCTGTTTTTT.

This chain links TRBV9 with TRBJ2-2; maybe TRBD2 (6 bases). V lost 6 bases and J 0 bases, leaving 9 bases between the germline ends. This CDR3 contains 14 residues. Looked up from germline, CDR1 is SGDLS and CDR2 is YYNGEE. The CDR3 coding sequence is TGTGCCAGCATGGAGGGTTCGAACACCGGGGAGCTGTTTTTT. Residues: CASMEGSNTGELFF.

CDR3 bases: TGTGCCAGCAGTCCGACTATGTCACTATATGGCTACACCTTC. Translated: CASSPTMSLYGYTF. This chain connects TRBV28 to TRBJ1-2; D gene unclear. CDR3 length: 14 amino acids. Germline V gene data show CDR1 as MDHEN and CDR2 as SYDVKM. Trimming removed 5 bases from V and 5 bases from J, with 15 bases in between.

This chain links TRBV3-1 (or the pseudogene TRBV3-2) with TRBJ1-2, with D possibly TRBD1 on 5 matching bases. Deletions cut 0 bases from V and 4 bases from J, with 9 bases between. Per the germline V gene, CDR1 is LGHDT and CDR2 is YNNKEL (reference sequence). This CDR3 comprises 14 residues. The chain's CDR3 is CASSQDRDFYGYTF. The CDR3 nucleotides are TGTGCCAGCAGCCAAGATAGGGACTTCTATGGCTACACCTTC.